The rows below give T cell receptor beta chains drawn from one sample of a study of T cells after yellow fever vaccination. TCRdb reprocessed the 5' RACE reads with MiXCR, giving one entry per CDR3 protein. Of about 110,000 distinct CDR3 sequences listed, around 8.6% were seen once; the top ten hold about 25%. The sample consisted of CD8+ T cells sorted from PBMCs, taken 45 days after the yellow fever booster vaccination. The receptors stem from a young man who received the YFV17D yellow fever vaccine. CDR3s include the opening cysteine and the closing phenylalanine or tryptophan. D genes are given only for firm matches. Clone size, where shown, is once, few, many, or a class for clones that have expanded.

CDR3nt | CDR3aa | v_gene | abundance | j_gene | d_gene
TGTGCCAGCAGCTTCGGGACTGCCTACGAGCAGTACTTC | CASSFGTAYEQYF | TRBV5-5 | many | TRBJ2-7 | .
TGTGCCAGCAGCGTAGGTGGGGGGACAGCTGAAGCTTTCTTT | CASSVGGGTAEAFF | TRBV9 | . | TRBJ1-1 | TRBD1
TGTGCCAGCACCGTGACTAGCGGGAGGGCCGGGGAGACCCAGTACTTC | CASTVTSGRAGETQYF | TRBV7-2 | many | TRBJ2-5 | TRBD2
TGCGCCAGCAGCCAGACAGGAGTCGGGACCTACGAGCAGTACTTC | CASSQTGVGTYEQYF | TRBV4-1 | . | TRBJ2-7 | .
TGCAGTGCTAGAGCAGCAGGAAACTATGGCTACACCTTC | CSARAAGNYGYTF | TRBV20-1 | many | TRBJ1-2 | .
TGCAGTGATTTGGGACAAAATCAGCCCCAGCATTTT | CSDLGQNQPQHF | TRBV20-1 | many | TRBJ1-5 | .
TGTGCCAGCAGCCTAGACCAGACTAGCGGGACCTACGAGCAGTACTTC | CASSLDQTSGTYEQYF | TRBV7-2 | many | TRBJ2-7 | TRBD2
TGCAGCGTTGAGGGTACTTTCGGCTACTCCTACAATGAGCAGTTCTTC | CSVEGTFGYSYNEQFF | TRBV29-1 | . | TRBJ2-1 | .
TGTGCCAGCAGCAAACTGGGACAGGGGACCAAAAACATTCAGTACTTC | CASSKLGQGTKNIQYF | TRBV7-9 | many | TRBJ2-4 | TRBD1
TGTGCCAGCAGTCTCTCAGCTGGCAACGAGCAGTACTTC | CASSLSAGNEQYF | TRBV27 | many | TRBJ2-7 | .
TGTGCCAGCAGCCGACTAGGTGTTCCCGGGGAGCTGTTTTTT | CASSRLGVPGELFF | TRBV7-2 | many | TRBJ2-2 | .
TGTGCCAGCAGCCCGACCGGGGCTACAGAGCAGTTCTTC | CASSPTGATEQFF | TRBV7-9 | . | TRBJ2-1 | .
TGTGCCAGCAGCTTAGCGGGACAGGGTTCCTACAATGAGCAGTTCTTC | CASSLAGQGSYNEQFF | TRBV7-6 | many | TRBJ2-1 | TRBD1
TGTGCCAGCAGTTTTGGTAGCGGGAGTATAAATGAGCAGTTCTTC | CASSFGSGSINEQFF | TRBV12-3/TRBV12-4 | few | TRBJ2-1 | TRBD2
TGCGCCAGCAGCCCCGAAGAGCGGGTCTACAATGAGCAGTTCTTC | CASSPEERVYNEQFF | TRBV4-3 | many | TRBJ2-1 | .
TGTGCCAGCCCCAGTGCCGGGGAGCTGTTTTTT | CASPSAGELFF | TRBV7-9 | few | TRBJ2-2 | .
TGTGCCAGCAGCCCCCTCGGGGACAGAGAGACCCAGTACTTC | CASSPLGDRETQYF | TRBV28 | many | TRBJ2-5 | TRBD1
TGTGCCAGCAGCCAAGGGGGCTTTGACGAGCAGTACTTC | CASSQGGFDEQYF | TRBV6-5 | many | TRBJ2-7 | TRBD1
TGTGCCAGCGGACTAGCGGGCCCCGGGACCCAGTACTTC | CASGLAGPGTQYF | TRBV19 | few | TRBJ2-5 | TRBD2
TGTGCCAGCAGCCTACGGACTAGCGGTTACTCAGATACGCAGTATTTT | CASSLRTSGYSDTQYF | TRBV7-6 | many | TRBJ2-3 | TRBD2
TGTGCCAGCAGCGTTGGAAAGAACACTGAAGCTTTCTTT | CASSVGKNTEAFF | TRBV9 | many | TRBJ1-1 | .
TGCGCCAGCAGCCCTTTCATCCGGGACAGGGTTAACCATGAGCAGTTCTTC | CASSPFIRDRVNHEQFF | TRBV5-1 | many | TRBJ2-1 | TRBD1
TGTGCCAGCAGCTTGGGAGATCGGGAGCAGTACTTC | CASSLGDREQYF | TRBV5-4 | few | TRBJ2-7 | .
TGTGCCAGCGGCCATAAGGGTCCCCTAGGAGGGGGTAATGAAAAACTGTTTTTT | CASGHKGPLGGGNEKLFF | TRBV6-1 | . | TRBJ1-4 | .
TGTGCCAGCAGCCAAGTGGGACAGGGACTCGCTAACTATGGCTACACCTTC | CASSQVGQGLANYGYTF | TRBV4-2 | many | TRBJ1-2 | TRBD1
TGCGCCAGCAGTGAGGGGGGATTCCACAATGAGCAGTTCTTC | CASSEGGFHNEQFF | TRBV10-1 | many | TRBJ2-1 | .
TGTGCCAGCAGCGTTAGCGGGAGGGCCGGCGAGACCCAGTACTTC | CASSVSGRAGETQYF | TRBV9 | many | TRBJ2-5 | TRBD2
TGTGCCAGCAGTTTGGTAGCGGGAAATTCTGATGAGCAGTTCTTC | CASSLVAGNSDEQFF | TRBV12-3/TRBV12-4 | few | TRBJ2-1 | TRBD2
TGTGCCAGCAGCCGTAGAGGGGGACGTACGAACTACGAGCAGTACTTC | CASSRRGGRTNYEQYF | TRBV3-1 | many | TRBJ2-7 | .
TGCGCCAGCAGCTTGGATGTGGTAAAGAGCTCCTACGAGCAGTACTTC | CASSLDVVKSSYEQYF | TRBV5-1 | many | TRBJ2-7 | .
TGTGCCAGCGCCTCGGGGACAGAGAACACCGGGGAGCTGTTTTTT | CASASGTENTGELFF | TRBV11-2 | many | TRBJ2-2 | TRBD1
TGTGCCAGCAGTTTTCCCGGGACTAGCGAAGAGACCCAGTACTTC | CASSFPGTSEETQYF | TRBV12-3/TRBV12-4 | few | TRBJ2-5 | TRBD2
TGTGCCAGTAGTACTATGACAGCGAATAATGAAAAACTGTTTTTT | CASSTMTANNEKLFF | TRBV19 | few | TRBJ1-4 | .
TGTGCCAGCAGCCCCGGGGGTCCGTCCGAGTTCTTC | CASSPGGPSEFF | TRBV6-2/TRBV6-3 | many | TRBJ2-1 | .
TGTGCCAGCAGCTTAGCGGCTGGAGGGGGTTTGACTGAAGCTTTCTTT | CASSLAAGGGLTEAFF | TRBV7-2 | few | TRBJ1-1 | .
TGCGCCAGCAGCTTGGGGCCGGGAGTCCACGAGCAGTACTTC | CASSLGPGVHEQYF | TRBV5-1 | many | TRBJ2-7 | .
TGTGCCAGCAGCTTAGCAGGATCCGGGGAGCTGTTTTTT | CASSLAGSGELFF | TRBV7-2 | many | TRBJ2-2 | .
TGTGCCAGCAGCTTAGCGGAACTAGCGGGAGGCGGGGAGCTGTTTTTT | CASSLAELAGGGELFF | TRBV7-7 | . | TRBJ2-2 | TRBD2
TGTGCCACCAGTGATTTCCTCAACGGCGATACGCAGTATTTT | CATSDFLNGDTQYF | TRBV24-1 | . | TRBJ2-3 | .
TGTGCCAGCAGTTACCGTCACGACGTGTGGGAAAAACTGTTTTTT | CASSYRHDVWEKLFF | TRBV12-3/TRBV12-4 | . | TRBJ1-4 | .
TGTGCCAGCAGTCCGGGACCCCGCAGCACAGATACGCAGTATTTT | CASSPGPRSTDTQYF | TRBV12-3/TRBV12-4 | many | TRBJ2-3 | .
TGTGCCTGGAGTGTACTAAGGGTCCCCACAGATACGCAGTATTTT | CAWSVLRVPTDTQYF | TRBV30 | many | TRBJ2-3 | .
TGTGCCAGCAGCTCCCGGCCGGGACAATACGAGCAGTACTTC | CASSSRPGQYEQYF | TRBV7-9 | many | TRBJ2-7 | .
TGTGCCAGCACACTGAGGGGACAGTCGAACACCGGGGAGCTGTTTTTT | CASTLRGQSNTGELFF | TRBV9 | many | TRBJ2-2 | TRBD1
TGTGCCAGCAGCCGGGAGGACAGGCACTATGGCTACACCTTC | CASSREDRHYGYTF | TRBV3-1 | few | TRBJ1-2 | TRBD1
TGCAGCGTTGAAGGGCGGGGTCGGGGCACCGGGGAGCTGTTTTTT | CSVEGRGRGTGELFF | TRBV29-1 | few | TRBJ2-2 | .
TGCAGTACAGAAGCGGCAAGCTCCTACAATGAGCAGTTCTTC | CSTEAASSYNEQFF | TRBV20-1 | many | TRBJ2-1 | .
TGCGCCAGCAGCCAAGAGAGGGTTCCTAGCACAGATACGCAGTATTTT | CASSQERVPSTDTQYF | TRBV4-3 | once | TRBJ2-3 | .
TGTGCCAGCAGTTGGTCCGGGACGGAAAGGGTGGATACGCAGTATTTT | CASSWSGTERVDTQYF | TRBV6-5 | many | TRBJ2-3 | .
TGTGCCAGCAGCCCGACTAGCGGGAGGAATTCCTACGAGCAGTACTTC | CASSPTSGRNSYEQYF | TRBV7-2 | many | TRBJ2-7 | TRBD2
TGTGCCAGTAGTGTGAGGTCCAACGGCTACGAGCAGTACTTC | CASSVRSNGYEQYF | TRBV19 | . | TRBJ2-7 | .